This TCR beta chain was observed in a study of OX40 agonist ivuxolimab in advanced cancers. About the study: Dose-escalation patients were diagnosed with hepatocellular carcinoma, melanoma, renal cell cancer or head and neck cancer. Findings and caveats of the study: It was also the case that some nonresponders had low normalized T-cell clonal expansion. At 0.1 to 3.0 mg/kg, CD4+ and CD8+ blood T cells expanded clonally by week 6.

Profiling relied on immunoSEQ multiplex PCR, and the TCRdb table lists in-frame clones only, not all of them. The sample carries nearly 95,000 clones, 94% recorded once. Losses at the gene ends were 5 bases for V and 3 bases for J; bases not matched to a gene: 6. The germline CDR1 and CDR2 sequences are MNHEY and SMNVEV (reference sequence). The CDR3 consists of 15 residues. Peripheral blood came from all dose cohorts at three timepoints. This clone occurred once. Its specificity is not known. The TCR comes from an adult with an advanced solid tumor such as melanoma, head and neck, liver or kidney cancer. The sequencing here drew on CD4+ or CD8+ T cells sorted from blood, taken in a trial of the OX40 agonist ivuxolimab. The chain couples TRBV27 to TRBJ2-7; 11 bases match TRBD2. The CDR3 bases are TGTGCCAGCAGTACCCTAGGGACTAGCGGCTACGAGCAGTACTTC. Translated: CASSTLGTSGYEQYF.